This passage covers 10 T cell receptor beta chains from one sample sequenced in a study of blood T cell repertoires in COVID-19. The assay was immunoSEQ multiplex PCR, and TCRdb's table has in-frame clones only and misses some. In the table there are 380,000 or so clones, less than 90% of which are singletons. The sample comprised peripheral blood. The receptors were sampled from a woman between 55 and 75 years old with COVID-19, enrolled during active disease.

The chain links TRBV3-1 (or the pseudogene TRBV3-2) to TRBJ2-7, with TRBD1 matching 7 bases. With 4 bases clipped from V and 6 bases from J, the junction kept 9 bases outside the gene matches. Germline V gene sequence: CDR1 LGHDT, CDR2 YNNKEL (reference sequence). This CDR3 region has 14 residues. CDR3 nucleotides: TGTGCCAGCAGCCGCTCCGACAGGGTAGTCGAGCAGTACTTC. Translation: CASSRSDRVVEQYF.

As regards this clone: This CDR3 is also generated by other DNA sequences in the sample. The chain recombines TRBV7-3 with TRBJ2-3, with TRBD2 as a possible D gene (6 bases). Germline CDR1 reads SGHTA; CDR2 reads FQGTGA. The CDR3 consists of 14 residues. V lost 3 bases, J lost 1 base, and 8 bases lay in between. The CDR3 is CASSFSSGTDTQYF. CDR3 bases: TGTGCCAGCAGCTTTTCTAGCGGCACAGATACGCAGTATTTT.

The chain uses TRBV5-6 and TRBJ1-1; D is uncertain. The CDR3 has 16 residues. The V gene's germline CDR1 is SGHDT and CDR2 YYEEEE. With 1 base removed from V and 2 bases from J, the gap between germline ends came to 15 bases. CDR3 nucleotides: TGTGCCAGCAGCTTGTTTTCTGCCCGCAGAAACACTGAAGCTTTCTTT. Translating gives CASSLFSARRNTEAFF.

The chain employs TRBV3-1 (or the pseudogene TRBV3-2) and TRBJ1-2, with 9 bases lining up with TRBD1. The J segment lost 4 bases and the V segment lost 0 bases, leaving 6 bases of the junction unmatched. The germline V gene has CDR1 LGHDT and CDR2 YNNKEL (reference sequence). This CDR3 contains 16 residues. Here the CDR3 reads CASSQDLGQGLYGYTF. The CDR3 nucleotides read TGTGCCAGCAGCCAAGATTTGGGACAGGGCCTCTATGGCTACACCTTC.

The chain recombines TRBV9 with TRBJ2-5, with 8 positions matching TRBD2. The CDR3 runs to 15 residues. V dropped 0 bases and J dropped 1; count of bases not matched to a gene: 2. Germline CDR1 is SGDLS and CDR2 is YYNGEE. CDR3 coding DNA: TGTGCCAGCAGCGTAGAAGCGGGGGCCCAAGAGACCCAGTACTTC. Its translation: CASSVEAGAQETQYF.

V and J are TRBV10-3 and TRBJ2-1, with D possibly being TRBD1 (5 bases). This CDR3 is built from 14 residues. The germline CDR1 and CDR2 sequences are ENHRY and SYGVKD. Trimming stripped 2 bases from V and 3 bases from J, with 8 bases between. The CDR3 region is CAISEQGYYNEQFF. The CDR3 nucleotides read TGTGCCATCAGTGAGCAGGGTTACTACAATGAGCAGTTCTTC.

The CDR3 coding sequence is TGTGCCAGCAGTGTGGTACAGGGGAATGGCTACACCTTC. Translated: CASSVVQGNGYTF. V is TRBV2 and J is TRBJ1-2; 7 bases align to TRBD1. Germline assignment: CDR1 SNHLY and CDR2 FYNNEI. The length of the CDR3 is 13 residues. Trimming took 4 bases from V and 6 from J; bases not matched to a gene: 5.

This clone was detected only a few times. The chain carries TRBV18 and TRBJ2-2; the match to TRBD1 covers 9 bases. CDR3 length equals 15 residues. J was trimmed by 5 bases and V by 3 bases; bases with no gene match: 4. The germline CDR1 and CDR2 sequences are KGHSH and LQKENI. The CDR3 DNA is TGTGCCAGCTCACCTCGGACAGGGGAAACCGGGGAGCTGTTTTTT. Amino acid sequence: CASSPRTGETGELFF.

This clone was seen a few times. This rearrangement joins TRBV7-9 to TRBJ1-2; D not resolved. The CDR3 covers 14 residues. V shed 1 base and J shed 6 bases, with 12 bases lying between them. CDR1 is SEHNR, CDR2 FQNEAQ, per germline (reference sequence). CDR3 loop: CASSLGLGSDGYTF. The CDR3 nucleotides are TGTGCCAGCAGCTTAGGGTTGGGGAGCGATGGCTACACCTTC.

The V call is TRBV7-8, the J call TRBJ1-2, with D unresolved. This CDR3 has 15 amino acids. The germline CDR1 and CDR2 sequences are SGHVS and FQNEAQ. Trimming pared 1 base from V and 1 base from J, leaving 10 bases between. The CDR3 DNA reads as TGTGCCAGCAGCTTAGTTTTTTCAGATAACTATGGCTACACCTTC. Its protein is CASSLVFSDNYGYTF.